This T cell receptor beta chain was identified during a study of blood T cell repertoires in COVID-19. Study at large: PBMCs, B-cell-depleted T cells, or T cells provided the cDNA or gDNA that made up the material.

Assay: immunoSEQ multiplex PCR; the TCRdb copy retains only in-frame clones and omits some. Altogether hundreds of thousands of clones are present, 85% being singletons, with the ten largest covering 3% to 4.5%. The length of the CDR3 is 14 residues. Per the germline V gene, CDR1 is MRHNA and CDR2 is SNTAGT. V was cut by 7 bases and J by 9 bases, with 16 bases left in between. Sequenced input: peripheral blood. The source is a woman younger than 35 with acute or convalescent COVID-19. This chain links TRBV6-4 with TRBJ1-6; TRBD1 is a possible D gene (5 bases). The CDR3 coding sequence is TGTGCCAGCATTTCGATACAACAGGTTTCACCCCTCCACTTT. Residues: CASISIQQVSPLHF.